These T cell receptor beta chains were read from a single sample in a study of Ad26.COV2.S vaccination and SARS-CoV-2 variants. TCRdb's table, derived via immunoSEQ multiplex PCR, lists solely in-frame clones and lacks some. Here the sample spans about 350,000 clones, 92% being singletons. The input for sequencing was peripheral blood, taken after recovery from COVID-19. The receptors here all came from a human donor who had recovered from COVID-19. Both conserved end residues are part of each CDR3. D genes are given only for firm matches. Some rows mark clone size as missing; the rest say once, few, many or name a class of expanded clone.

clone_size,v_call,j_call,d_call,cdr3_aa,cdr3_nt
.,TRBV14,TRBJ1-1,TRBD1,CASSQVGVRQGIGGAFF,TGTGCCAGCAGCCAAGTTGGGGTGAGACAGGGGATCGGGGGAGCTTTCTTT
.,TRBV6-5,TRBJ1-3,.,CASSNSGGSGNTIYF,TGTGCCAGCAGTAACAGCGGAGGCTCTGGAAACACCATATATTTT
.,TRBV10-3,TRBJ1-2,.,CATQGVYGYTF,TGTGCCACACAGGGAGTCTATGGCTACACCTTC
.,TRBV2,TRBJ2-6,.,CASTDWGGYPEGGANVLTF,TGTGCCAGCACCGACTGGGGGGGCTATCCCGAAGGGGGGGCCAACGTCCTGACTTTC
few,TRBV7-6,TRBJ1-6,.,CASSSSTAAGSPLHF,TGTGCCAGCAGCTCGTCGACCGCCGCTGGCTCACCCCTCCACTTT
.,TRBV6-6,TRBJ2-4,.,CASSPNPLAKNIQYF,TGTGCCAGCAGCCCTAACCCACTAGCCAAAAACATTCAGTACTTC
.,TRBV29-1,TRBJ2-3,.,CSVDPDRPTSTDTQYF,TGCAGCGTGGACCCCGACAGACCTACTAGCACAGATACGCAGTATTTT
.,TRBV4-1,TRBJ2-2,.,CASSPRTPNTGELFF,TGCGCCAGCAGCCCGCGGACACCGAACACCGGGGAGCTGTTTTTT
.,TRBV6-5,TRBJ2-3,TRBD2,CASSRPSGGTDTQYF,TGTGCCAGCAGCAGACCTAGCGGGGGGACAGATACGCAGTATTTT
.,TRBV6-5,TRBJ1-1,.,CASSYLRFLGGTEAFF,TGTGCCAGCAGTTATTTGAGGTTCTTAGGTGGCACTGAAGCTTTCTTT
once,TRBV5-5,TRBJ1-2,TRBD1,CASSPGQGFGYTF,TGTGCCAGCAGCCCGGGACAGGGGTTTGGCTACACCTTC
once,TRBV5-1,TRBJ1-6,.,CASSLESGVAGSPLHF,TGCGCCAGCAGCTTGGAGTCGGGCGTGGCTGGTTCACCCCTCCACTTT
.,TRBV15,TRBJ2-1,TRBD2,CATSALAGGSYNEQFF,TGTGCCACCAGCGCGCTAGCGGGGGGGTCCTACAATGAGCAGTTCTTC
.,TRBV11-2,TRBJ2-1,.,CASSLPGAGNNEQFF,TGTGCCAGCAGCTTACCGGGGGCAGGAAACAATGAGCAGTTCTTC
.,TRBV18,TRBJ1-3,.,CASSRTAGDAGNTIYF,TGTGCCAGCTCCCGCACGGCAGGGGATGCTGGAAACACCATATATTTT
.,TRBV6-6,TRBJ1-6,.,CASSYDHTGSPLHF,TGTGCCAGCAGTTACGACCATACGGGGTCACCCCTCCACTTT
.,TRBV6-6,TRBJ1-5,.,CATRAGVHNQPQHF,TGTGCCACCCGGGCGGGGGTTCACAATCAGCCCCAGCATTTT
.,TRBV6-4,TRBJ1-5,.,CASSDGGVGQPQHF,TGTGCCAGCAGTGACGGGGGGGTAGGGCAGCCCCAGCATTTT
.,TRBV9,TRBJ1-1,.,CASSRVNTEAFF,TGTGCCAGCAGCCGGGTGAACACTGAAGCTTTCTTT
.,TRBV27,TRBJ2-2,.,CASGGTGNTGELFF,TGTGCCAGCGGTGGTACGGGGAACACCGGGGAGCTGTTTTTT
.,TRBV24-1,TRBJ2-6,.,CATSDTRSGANVLTF,TGTGCCACCAGTGACACGCGCTCTGGGGCCAACGTCCTGACTTTC
.,TRBV27,TRBJ2-6,.,CASSPFGGTGANVLTF,TGTGCCAGCAGTCCCTTTGGGGGTACTGGGGCCAACGTCCTGACTTTC
.,TRBV6-5,TRBJ2-7,TRBD1,CASLRTTGQDEQYF,TGTGCCAGTCTCAGGACCACAGGACAGGACGAGCAGTACTTC
few,TRBV6-2/TRBV6-3,TRBJ2-7,.,CASSPRKGGVPYEQYF,TGTGCCAGCAGTCCCCGAAAGGGGGGCGTACCCTACGAGCAGTACTTC
.,TRBV7-9,TRBJ2-7,TRBD1,CASSPRTGIYEQYF,TGTGCCAGCAGCCCGCGGACAGGGATCTACGAGCAGTACTTC
.,TRBV7-9,TRBJ2-3,TRBD2,CASSLAPGTSGRDTQYF,TGTGCCAGCAGCTTAGCGCCGGGGACTAGCGGAAGAGATACGCAGTATTTT
.,TRBV29-1,TRBJ2-7,.,CSVDLRNEQYF,TGCAGCGTTGACCTACGGAACGAGCAGTACTTC
once,TRBV6-6,TRBJ2-1,.,CASSREGDYNEQFF,TGTGCCAGCAGCAGGGAGGGGGACTACAATGAGCAGTTCTTC
.,TRBV3-1/TRBV3-2,TRBJ2-2,TRBD1,CASSLHGRTGGASGELFF,TGTGCCAGCAGCCTACACGGCCGGACAGGGGGCGCCTCCGGGGAGCTGTTTTTT
.,TRBV7-9,TRBJ1-5,TRBD1,CASSPGTGGDQPQHF,TGTGCCAGCAGCCCCGGGACAGGGGGCGATCAGCCCCAGCATTTT
.,TRBV5-1,TRBJ2-3,TRBD2,CASSSGGPEDTQYF,TGCGCCAGCAGCTCGGGGGGGCCGGAAGATACGCAGTATTTT
.,TRBV11-2,TRBJ2-7,TRBD2,CASSPPTLAGHPYEQYF,TGTGCCAGCAGCCCACCAACCCTAGCGGGGCATCCCTACGAGCAGTACTTC
.,TRBV27,TRBJ2-3,TRBD2,CASSTSGSGEYTDTQYF,TGTGCCAGCAGTACCTCGGGCAGCGGGGAATACACAGATACGCAGTATTTT
.,TRBV29-1,TRBJ1-1,.,CSARGGDLVRPEAFF,TGCAGCGCGCGGGGCGGAGATCTTGTTAGGCCTGAAGCTTTCTTT
.,TRBV18,TRBJ2-3,TRBD2,CASSFFDPLAGGTDTQYF,TGTGCCAGCTCGTTCTTCGACCCGCTAGCGGGGGGCACAGATACGCAGTATTTT
.,TRBV12-3/TRBV12-4,TRBJ1-2,TRBD1,CASSWDRAYGYTF,TGTGCCAGCAGTTGGGACAGGGCGTATGGCTACACCTTC
.,TRBV6-5,TRBJ1-5,.,CASSSGNQPQHF,TGTGCCAGCAGTTCAGGCAATCAGCCCCAGCATTTT
.,TRBV5-6,TRBJ2-3,TRBD1,CASSFRGKSTDTQYF,TGTGCCAGCAGCTTCAGGGGGAAAAGCACAGATACGCAGTATTTT
.,TRBV5-1,TRBJ2-3,TRBD2,CATTTGGPSDTQYF,TGCGCCACCACCACGGGGGGGCCCTCAGATACGCAGTATTTT
.,TRBV27,TRBJ2-2,.,CASSLSGAGNTGELFF,TGTGCCAGCAGTTTGTCGGGGGCCGGGAACACCGGGGAGCTGTTTTTT
.,TRBV7-8,TRBJ1-1,.,CASSPTGSSATEAFF,TGTGCCAGCAGCCCCACAGGTTCCTCGGCCACTGAAGCTTTCTTT